This is a list of T cell receptor beta chains from one sample in a study of brain metastases from non-small cell lung cancer. The data were produced by immunoSEQ multiplex PCR, yet TCRdb's version contains in-frame clones alone and is incomplete. This table holds roughly 1,400 clones, around 89% found once. Sequencing was performed on tumor-adjacent normal tissue. These receptors originate from a donor aged 40 or older with non-small cell lung cancer. Each CDR3 is given with its conserved first and last residue. The D gene is left open where the match is weak. Rows may omit the clone size; those that give it use once, few, many or a size class.

clone size	V gene	D gene	J gene	CDR3 DNA	CDR3 protein
once	TRBV19	TRBD2	TRBJ2-1	TGTGCCAGTAGTCAAGCGGGGGGTCCCTACAATGAGCAGTTCTTC	CASSQAGGPYNEQFF
NA	TRBV19	TRBD1	TRBJ1-1	TGTGCCAGTAGTGTCAAGACAGGGTGGGGTGGCACTGAAGCTTTCTTT	CASSVKTGWGGTEAFF
NA	TRBV30	NA	TRBJ2-7	TGTGCCTGGAAAAAGGAACTAGCAGGGACCTCCTACGAGCAGTACTTC	CAWKKELAGTSYEQYF
NA	TRBV6-2/TRBV6-3	NA	TRBJ2-5	TGTGCCAGCAGTTACATTGCAGGGGCGTTGGGCGAGACCCAGTACTTC	CASSYIAGALGETQYF
NA	TRBV4-3	TRBD1	TRBJ1-2	TGCGCCAGCAGCCAGCAATTCAACAGGGGTGTGGATGGCTACACCTTC	CASSQQFNRGVDGYTF
NA	TRBV5-1	NA	TRBJ2-2	TGCGCCAGCAGGGCGTCAGGGAGAACCGGGGAGCTGTTTTTT	CASRASGRTGELFF
NA	TRBV11-2	NA	TRBJ2-6	TGTGCCAGCGGGCTACCGAGCTCTGGGGCCAACGTCCTGACTTTC	CASGLPSSGANVLTF
once	TRBV19	NA	TRBJ1-1	TGTGCCAGTACCCTCAGGGGAATGACTGAAGCTTTCTTT	CASTLRGMTEAFF
NA	TRBV12-5	TRBD2	TRBJ2-2	TGTGCTAGGGGTTTGGGCGGGGGGGCGCCCGGGGAGCTGTTTTTT	CARGLGGGAPGELFF
NA	TRBV2	NA	TRBJ2-3	TGTGCCAGCAGTGGAGGGGACTCTAGCACAGATATGCAGTATTTT	CASSGGDSSTDMQYF
NA	TRBV4-1	NA	TRBJ1-4	TGCGCCAGCAGTCCGGGCCGCTCCCTTGCAACTAATGAAAAACTGTTTTTT	CASSPGRSLATNEKLFF
NA	TRBV7-6	NA	TRBJ1-2	TGTGCCAGCAGCTCGGCCTCCAGGGACCTGTTTGGCTACACCTTC	CASSSASRDLFGYTF
NA	TRBV27	NA	TRBJ2-2	TGTGCCAGCAAAGTCCTGATAGGGCCCTCTACGAACACCGGGGAGCTGTTTTTT	CASKVLIGPSTNTGELFF
NA	TRBV11-3	TRBD1	TRBJ2-5	TGTGCCAGCAGCCCTGGGACAGATAACCAAGAGACCCAGTACTTC	CASSPGTDNQETQYF
once	TRBV5-1	NA	TRBJ1-2	TGCGCCAGCAGCCTGGCCCGGGGGCGGGGGGGCTACACCTTC	CASSLARGRGGYTF
NA	TRBV19	TRBD1	TRBJ2-7	TGTGCTAGTAGTATTAGGGACAGCGACTACGAGCAGTACTTC	CASSIRDSDYEQYF
NA	TRBV5-1	NA	TRBJ1-2	TGCGCCAGCAGCTTGGCCGGCGAAGGGAACTATGGCTACACCTTC	CASSLAGEGNYGYTF
NA	TRBV27	NA	TRBJ1-5	TGTGCCAGCAGTCTGGAGACCCCCGCCGGTCAGCCCCAGCATTTT	CASSLETPAGQPQHF
NA	TRBV4-1	TRBD1	TRBJ2-7	TGCGCCAGCAGCCAAACCGGGACAGGGGTTGGCTACGAGCAGTACTTC	CASSQTGTGVGYEQYF
NA	TRBV6-5	NA	TRBJ1-2	TGTGCCAGCAGCCCCCCCGGCGACTATGGCTACACCTTC	CASSPPGDYGYTF
NA	TRBV5-6	NA	TRBJ2-7	TGTGCCAGCAGCTTGTACGGGACAAACGCCTACGAGCAGTACTTC	CASSLYGTNAYEQYF
few	TRBV9	TRBD1	TRBJ2-5	TGTGCCAGCAGCGACCAGACAGGGTTTGGCGAGACCCAGTACTTC	CASSDQTGFGETQYF
NA	TRBV12-5	TRBD2	TRBJ2-2	TGTGCTCGTGGTTTGGGCGGGGGGGCGCCCGGGGAGCTGTTTTTT	CARGLGGGAPGELFF
NA	TRBV6-4	NA	TRBJ1-1	TGTGCCAGCAGTGTAGGGGTGAACACTGAAGCTTTCTTT	CASSVGVNTEAFF
NA	TRBV6-5	NA	TRBJ1-1	TGTGCCAGCAGTTACGAGGGATCTGACAGCACTGAAGCTTTCTTT	CASSYEGSDSTEAFF
once	TRBV3-1/TRBV3-2	NA	TRBJ2-7	TGTGCCAGCAGCATTCAATATCCCGTGTTAGACGAGCAGTACTTC	CASSIQYPVLDEQYF
NA	TRBV27	TRBD1	TRBJ1-5	TGTGCCAGCATCATCGGGACAGGGTGCCATCAGCCCCAGCATTTT	CASIIGTGCHQPQHF
NA	TRBV6-1	TRBD2	TRBJ2-3	TGTGCCAGCAGTGAAGAGCGGGGGGGCACAGATACGCAGTATTTT	CASSEERGGTDTQYF
NA	TRBV2	NA	TRBJ2-7	TGTGCCAGCAGAGGACAACCGGGAGCCTACGAGCAGTACTTC	CASRGQPGAYEQYF
NA	TRBV11-2	NA	TRBJ2-2	TGTGCCAGCAGCCCACTAAGGCAGTCCAACACCGGGGAGCTGTTTTTT	CASSPLRQSNTGELFF
NA	TRBV7-3	NA	TRBJ2-3	TGTGCCAGCAGCCACGGGGATGCAGATACGCAGTATTTT	CASSHGDADTQYF
few	TRBV5-1	NA	TRBJ1-4	TGCGCCAGCAGCCCGGGGGAAAAACTGTTTTTT	CASSPGEKLFF
NA	TRBV6-6	TRBD2	TRBJ2-7	TGTGCCAGCAGCCAGACTATGGGACTAGCGGGGGGGCTCATACCCTACGAGCAGTACTTC	CASSQTMGLAGGLIPYEQYF
NA	TRBV19	NA	TRBJ2-7	TGTGCCAGTAGTATAGTGGGCAAGACCTACGAGCAGTACTTC	CASSIVGKTYEQYF
once	TRBV4-1	NA	TRBJ1-4	TGCGCCAGCAGCCAAGGTCGAGGAGAGAATGAAAAACTGTTTTTT	CASSQGRGENEKLFF
NA	TRBV12-5	TRBD2	TRBJ2-2	TGTGCTCGGGGTTGGGGCGGGGGGGCGCCCGGGGAGCTGTTTTTT	CARGWGGGAPGELFF
NA	TRBV19	NA	TRBJ1-4	TGTGCCAGTAGACGCTCAACTAATGAAAAACTGTTTTTT	CASRRSTNEKLFF
NA	TRBV4-3	NA	TRBJ1-4	TGCGCCAGCAGCCAAGATGGACGGAGTAATGAAAAACTGTTTTTT	CASSQDGRSNEKLFF
few	TRBV19	NA	TRBJ2-1	TGTGCCAGTAGCCAAAATCGGGGCAATGAGCAGTTCTTC	CASSQNRGNEQFF
NA	TRBV28	NA	TRBJ1-1	TGTGCCAGCAGTACCATTCTTCTGAACACTGAAGCTTTCTTT	CASSTILLNTEAFF
once	TRBV5-1	TRBD1	TRBJ2-3	TGCGCCAGCAGCTTCGTAACAGGGGGAGGTGGAGATACGCAGTATTTT	CASSFVTGGGGDTQYF
NA	TRBV15	NA	TRBJ1-1	TGTGCCACCAGCAGAGACAAGGGTGTGAACACTGAAGCTTTCTTT	CATSRDKGVNTEAFF
NA	TRBV28	NA	TRBJ2-1	TGTGCCAGCAGTTTAATATTGAGGAGCAATGAGCAGTTCTTC	CASSLILRSNEQFF
NA	TRBV12-3/TRBV12-4	NA	TRBJ2-5	TGTGCCAGCACCAGCGGGGAGACCCAGTACTTC	CASTSGETQYF
NA	TRBV3-1/TRBV3-2	NA	TRBJ1-4	TGTGCCAGCGCCAGTCGCAGAGCTAATGAAAAACTGTTTTTT	CASASRRANEKLFF
NA	TRBV6-8	NA	TRBJ1-1	TGTGCCAGCAGTTACAGGGCCGGGCGGGCTTTCTTT	CASSYRAGRAFF
NA	TRBV19	NA	TRBJ1-1	TGTGCCAGTAGTTCTGACAGGTCGATTGGGGACACTGAAGCTTTCTTT	CASSSDRSIGDTEAFF